Listed here is a single T cell receptor beta chain. Cells designated naive CD8 were CD45RO-negative and were positively selected for CCR7, with terminally differentiated effector memory CD45RA+ cells excluded. The protocol was immunoSEQ multiplex PCR, while the TCRdb copy is restricted to in-frame clones and leaves out a portion. The repertoire has some 2,100,000 clones, about 93% of them found once; the top ten carry over 1.5%. Germline CDR1 LNHDA, CDR2 SQIVND (reference sequence). The CDR3 length is 15 residues. V lost 2 bases, J lost 2 bases, and 13 bases lay in between. The data were obtained in a study of shared clonotypes between healthy human individuals.

The sequenced material came from naive CD8+ T cells from PBMCs. The sequence was obtained from a man younger than 35 in good health. Some clones in this sample may be carry-over from other donors' samples. This chain links TRBV19 with TRBJ2-7; D gene ambiguous. CDR3 bases: TGTGCCAGTAGTATAACCCCTCATACCCCCTACGAGCAGTACTTC. Translation: CASSITPHTPYEQYF.